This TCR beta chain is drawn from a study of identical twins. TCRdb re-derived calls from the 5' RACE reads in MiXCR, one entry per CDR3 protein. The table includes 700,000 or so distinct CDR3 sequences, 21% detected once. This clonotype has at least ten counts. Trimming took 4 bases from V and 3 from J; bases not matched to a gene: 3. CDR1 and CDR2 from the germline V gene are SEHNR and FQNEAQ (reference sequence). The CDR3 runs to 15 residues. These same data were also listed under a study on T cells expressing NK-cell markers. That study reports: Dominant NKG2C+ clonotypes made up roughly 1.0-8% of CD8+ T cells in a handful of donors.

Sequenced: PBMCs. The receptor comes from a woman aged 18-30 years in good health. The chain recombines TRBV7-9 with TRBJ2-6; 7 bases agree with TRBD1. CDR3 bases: TGTGCCAGCAGCTCAACAGGGGATGGGGCCAACGTCCTGACTTTC. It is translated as CASSSTGDGANVLTF.